This T cell receptor (beta chain) was profiled in a study of shared clonotypes between healthy human individuals (dated by TCRdb to 2018 to 2021). Study-wide context: The cohort comprised two women and a few men aged 18 to 49 years. For each donor, three plates each were used for CD4 naive and CD4 memory, two plates were used for CD8 naive, and one plate was used for CD8 memory. To estimate repertoire size and how much clonotype sharing occurs between individuals, the study deeply sequenced the blood TCR repertoires of five healthy adults. Different laboratories and diverse techniques were used to prepare libraries and sequence TCR repertoires, to increase sequencing depth and limit assay-specific biases. Leukapheresis yielded between about 0.94 and 9.5 billion PBMCs per donor.

Overall study results and their limits: Pairwise subsampling indicated that sequencing depth was expected to affect the degree of clonotype sharing among donors. Sampling was limited to blood, and TCR repertoires in tissue likely differ from TCR repertoires in blood. Higher generation probabilities were observed for clonotypes shared by all four sorted-subset donors than for non-shared clonotypes. Even with the large sequencing depth, rarefaction of the sorted-subset datasets indicated that sequencing was incomplete. Across a handful of donors, about 5% of naive CD4, 3% to 3.5% of naive CD8, around 2.1% of memory CD4, and approximately 0.42% of memory CD8 clonotypes were shared. Estimated clonotype richness was generally larger for naive than for memory subsets. The genetic and exposure-history diversity represented was limited by the small number of donors.

Points on this clone: This receptor's antigen is unknown. Qualities for individual bases were not recorded, and no much larger clone is one base off.

Healthy HIV-negative adults with no recently reported acute infections or vaccinations were included as donors. Every donor was a Caucasian adult living in Nashville, Tennessee, USA. Magnetic negative selection was used to enrich CD4+ T cells, after which naive cells were positively selected on CD45RA and the negative fraction became the memory subset. Blood was collected by leukapheresis, and PBMCs were isolated by Ficoll-Histopaque density gradient centrifugation and then cryopreserved in liquid nitrogen vapor phase. Analytical flow cytometry was used to check the purity and quantity of each magnetically sorted T cell population. From each sorted fraction, genomic DNA was isolated and quantified by UV absorbance on a Nanodrop 2000c. Using the deep immunoSEQ assay, multiplex PCR amplified TCR CDR3 regions from genomic DNA. Genomic DNA extracted from each cell subset was distributed evenly over all wells of several immunoSEQ 96-well plates, and each plate served as one replicate. Each replicate PCR for sorted subsets received around 200 ng genomic DNA, equal to around 32,000 T cell genomes. Purified libraries were measured with a Qubit 3.0 fluorometer, size-checked on a Bioanalyzer 2100, and measured again with the KAPA Library Quantification kit. Every immunoSEQ 96-well plate was sequenced on a separate single-read 150-cycle Illumina NextSeq 550 flow cell. The paper's data handling went like this. Because only junctional sequences without quality scores were contained in the immunoSEQ output, filtering matching that applied to full-length reads could not be performed. To assign V/J genes and CDR3, sequences were annotated against IMGT germline references using PyIR, a Python wrapper for IgBLAST v1.9. Reads with weak V/J assignments (E-value above 1e-6), missing CDR3, stop codons, out-of-frame junctions, or ambiguous translated residues were removed. V3J clonotypes were defined as sequences sharing an identical inferred V gene, J gene, and CDR3 amino acid sequence. The percentage overlap between two repertoires was calculated by dividing the number of shared unique clonotypes by the size of the smaller repertoire. Repertoire richness was assessed with RTK rarefaction, the Chao1 estimator, and Recon v2.1 estimates of unobserved clonotypes. Generation probabilities for all TCRbeta clonotypes obtained by the gDNA method from a handful of donors were computed using OLGA. This immuneACCESS table, as held by TCRdb, lists in-frame sequences with V and J called but not all clones. Of the missing ones, under half trace to an unresolved V gene in checked studies; the others have no known cause. That table gives V, J and clone size, and the DNA gave D and trimming. The sample includes hundreds of thousands of clones, with around 67% observed a single time. The ten largest clones capture 1.5% to 2% of the sample.

From the cysteine up to the phenylalanine, the CDR3 has a length of 16 residues. This entry keeps only the CDR3 DNA: 48 bases, framed from base 1. Germline trimming: 4 bases from V, 5 bases from J; junction bases outside gene matches: 6. The germline V gene (reference sequence) gives CDR1 as MNHEY and CDR2 as SMNVEV. The sequencing sample was made of memory CD4+ T cells sorted from blood. Per the publication, the cell subset or site label means: CD45RA-negative fraction. This sequence uses TRBV27 and TRBJ2-2; 11 junctional bases match TRBD1. The sequence was collected from a woman aged 25-40 years in good health. The sequenced DNA: TGTGCCAGCAGTTCCCATGGGACAGGGGGAACCGGGGAGCTGTTTTTT. This codes for CASSSHGTGGTGELFF.